The 24 T cell receptor beta chains below all came from one sample that was sequenced in a study of cytomegalovirus exposure and HLA in healthy donors. It was with 60 Vbeta and 13 Jbeta primers that the PCR ran. Sequenced by immunoSEQ multiplex PCR; TCRdb stores in-frame clones only, minus some. The table lists about 160,000 clones, about four fifths of them singletons, with nearly 8.5% in the top ten. Sequences were obtained from PBMCs. These receptors were taken from a male donor in good health and CMV-seropositive.

The chain joins TRBV5-4 to TRBJ1-2, with D tentatively TRBD1 (6 bases). In germline, CDR1 is SGHNT, CDR2 YYREEE (reference sequence). CDR3 length equals 14 residues. V gave up 0 bases and J gave up 6 bases, with 12 bases separating them. The CDR3 bases are TGTGCCAGCAGCTTGGATTTCAGGGGTGATGGCTACACCTTC. This gives the protein CASSLDFRGDGYTF.

This clone was observed a single time. This sequence joins TRBV6-1 and TRBJ2-3, with 8 bases aligning to TRBD1. Trimming took 3 bases from V and 6 from J; bases not matched to a gene: 8. Germline CDR1 reads MNHNS; CDR2 reads SASEGT. This CDR3 spans 15 amino acids. In nucleotides, the CDR3 is TGTGCCAGCAGTGACCGACAGGGGCCAGGGGATACGCAGTATTTT. This sequence encodes CASSDRQGPGDTQYF.

The rearrangement joins TRBV5-1 to TRBJ2-1, with 14 bases fitting TRBD2. From germline, CDR1 is SGHRS and CDR2 YFSETQ. V shed 4 bases, J shed 10 bases, and the junction held 7 bases outside the gene matches. This CDR3 is 15 amino acids long. The DNA for the CDR3 is TGCGCCAGCAGCAAGGGACTAGCGGGGGCCCGAGAGCAGTTCTTC. Encoded protein: CASSKGLAGAREQFF.

This clone was seen just once. V usage is TRBV2 and J usage is TRBJ2-7; 11 bases map to TRBD2. V lost 6 bases, J lost 5 bases, and 21 bases stayed unmatched. This CDR3 comprises 19 residues. Germline loops: CDR1 SNHLY, CDR2 FYNNEI. CDR3 nucleotides: TGTGCCAGCAGGTCCCCGAGGGGCCCTAGCGGGGGGTTTGGCAACGAGCAGTACTTC. This codes for CASRSPRGPSGGFGNEQYF.

The chain has TRBV5-1 and TRBJ2-1, with D tentatively TRBD2 (5 bases). Germline CDR1 and CDR2: SGHRS and YFSETQ. V dropped 5 bases and J dropped 7 bases, with 16 bases sitting between them. CDR3 length: 14 amino acids. As DNA, the CDR3 is TGCGCCAGCAGAGGGAGATATGAGCAAAATGAGCAGTTCTTC. Translating gives CASRGRYEQNEQFF.

J is TRBJ1-1 and V is TRBV9, with D unclear. CDR1 and CDR2 (germline): SGDLS, YYNGEE. The CDR3 consists of 12 residues. The ends were cut back, 3 bases at V and 4 bases at J, with 7 bases in the middle. The CDR3 is CASSAGGTEAFF. As DNA, the CDR3 is TGTGCCAGCAGCGCAGGTGGCACTGAAGCTTTCTTT.

The chain combines TRBV30 with TRBJ1-4, with D unclear. Trimming left V 2 bases short and J 7 bases short, with 11 bases between. The germline CDR1 and CDR2 sequences are GTSNPN and SVGIG (reference sequence). The CDR3 is 13 residues long. As DNA, the CDR3 is TGTGCCTGGAGTATCCGGGATCTTGAAAAACTGTTTTTT. This sequence encodes CAWSIRDLEKLFF.

This clone was seen only a few times. The rearrangement uses TRBV19 and TRBJ2-1; 10 nucleotides match TRBD1. The trim removed 6 bases at V and 7 bases at J, leaving 3 bases unmatched. Germline loops: CDR1 LNHDA, CDR2 SQIVND (reference sequence). The CDR3 extends over 13 amino acids. This CDR3 is CASSLDRGNEQFF. The CDR3 DNA reads TGTGCCAGTAGCCTGGACAGGGGGAATGAGCAGTTCTTC. The full variable domain, in which reference TRBV19 and TRBJ2-1 provide the parts outside the CDR3, is DGGITQSPKYLFRKEGQNVTLSCEQNLNHDAMYWYRQDPGQGLRLIYYSQIVNDFQKGDIAEGYSVSREKKESFPLTVTSAQKNPTAFYLCASSLDRGNEQFFGPGTRLTVL.

This chain connects TRBV19 to TRBJ1-5; the D gene is possibly TRBD1 (6 bases). The V end was cut by 9 bases, the J end by 5 bases, with 11 bases between. Germline V gene lookup returns CDR1 LNHDA and CDR2 SQIVND (reference sequence). The CDR3 runs to 12 residues. The CDR3 sequence: CASKTGYQPQHF. The CDR3 DNA follows: TGTGCCAGCAAGACAGGCTATCAGCCCCAGCATTTT.

This clone was seen a few times. This chain connects TRBV7-7 to TRBJ2-5; D perhaps matches TRBD2 (6 bases). Germline V CDR1 and CDR2: SSHAT, FNYEAQ (reference sequence). V was clipped by 1 base and J by 5 bases, with 14 bases between them. The CDR3 contains 15 residues. The CDR3 DNA sequence: TGTGCCAGCAGCTTAGATTTGTTAGGGAGGGAGACCCAGTACTTC. Protein: CASSLDLLGRETQYF. Variable domain in full (rest from reference TRBV7-7 and TRBJ2-5): GAGVSQSPRYKVTKRGQDVTLRCDPISSHATLYWYQQALGQGPEFLTYFNYEAQPDKSGLPSDRFSAERPEGSISTLTIQRTEQRDSAMYRCASSLDLLGRETQYFGPGTRLLVL.

This clone appeared a few times. This sequence joins TRBV20-1 and TRBJ1-1; no clear D. Germline V gene lookup returns CDR1 DFQATT and CDR2 SNEGSKA (reference sequence). Trimming pared 3 bases from V and 4 bases from J, leaving 6 bases between. The CDR3 loop spans 11 amino acids. CDR3 protein: CSARSGTEAFF. As DNA, the CDR3 is TGCAGTGCTAGGAGCGGCACTGAAGCTTTCTTT.

The chain uses TRBV5-6 and TRBJ2-5; D unclear. Germline lookup yields CDR1 SGHDT and CDR2 YYEEEE. The CDR3 sequence is 18 residues long. V was trimmed by 4 bases and J by 7 bases, leaving 29 bases between them. This CDR3 is CASSASDRARRYGVTQYF. The DNA of the CDR3 is TGTGCCAGCAGCGCCTCAGACCGCGCTAGGAGATACGGCGTGACCCAGTACTTC.

The rearrangement joins TRBV6-6 to TRBJ2-1; a weak D match, TRBD2 (6 bases). Looked up from germline, CDR1 is MNHNY and CDR2 is SVGAGI (reference sequence). The CDR3 length is 16 residues. V lost 0 bases to trimming and J lost 5 bases, with 14 bases between them. The CDR3 loop is CASSYSRDFLHNEQFF. CDR3 coding DNA: TGTGCCAGCAGTTACTCCCGGGACTTCCTCCACAATGAGCAGTTCTTC.

The chain carries TRBV18 and TRBJ1-3, with D perhaps matching TRBD1 (5 bases). Germline V CDR1 and CDR2: KGHSH, LQKENI. The CDR3 has 17 residues. V was cut by 5 bases and J by 2 bases, with 19 bases left in between. The CDR3 DNA follows: TGTGCCAGCTCATCCCGTGGGGGGGAGCAAACTGGAAACACCATATATTTT. Residues: CASSSRGGEQTGNTIYF.

This clone was seen more than once but under ten times. The chain uses TRBV5-4 and TRBJ2-1; D gene ambiguous. V was trimmed by 3 bases and J by 5 bases, leaving 6 bases between them. CDR3 length: 12 amino acids. Germline loops: CDR1 SGHNT, CDR2 YYREEE (reference sequence). The CDR3 is CASSSSNNEQFF. The CDR3 DNA follows: TGTGCCAGCAGCTCATCTAACAATGAGCAGTTCTTC.

The chain carries TRBV5-6 and TRBJ1-1, with D maybe TRBD1 (5 bases). The CDR3 sequence is 14 residues long. The germline V and J ends were trimmed by 4 bases and 7 bases, with 17 bases remaining between them. Germline-derived CDR1 and CDR2 are SGHDT and YYEEEE. The CDR3 here is CASSLPSGAVEAFF. CDR3 nucleotides: TGTGCCAGCAGCCTCCCTAGTGGGGCCGTTGAAGCTTTCTTT.

The CDR3 sequence is CASSGQGGEAFF. The CDR3 DNA sequence: TGTGCCAGCAGTGGTCAGGGGGGTGAAGCTTTCTTT. The chain employs TRBV2 and TRBJ1-1, with 7 bases fitting TRBD1. The CDR3 extends over 12 amino acids. Germline lookup yields CDR1 SNHLY and CDR2 FYNNEI. Trimming at V came to 4 bases and at J to 7 bases, leaving 3 bases not matched to a gene. The entire variable domain, with the rest obtained from reference TRBV2 and TRBJ1-1, is as follows: EPEVTQTPSHQVTQMGQEVILRCVPISNHLYFYWYRQILGQKVEFLVSFYNNEISEKSEIFDDQFSVERPDGSNFTLKIRSTKLEDSAMYFCASSGQGGEAFFGQGTRLTVV.

The V gene is TRBV9, the J gene TRBJ2-1; 10 positions agree with TRBD2. CDR3 length: 13 residues. The ends lost 0 bases at V and 16 bases at J; junction bases unmatched: 7. Germline assignment: CDR1 SGDLS and CDR2 YYNGEE. The CDR3 DNA reads TGTGCCAGCAGCGTAGGTCTAGCGGGAGATCTCTTCTTC. Its translation: CASSVGLAGDLFF.

The rearrangement uses TRBV11-2 and TRBJ1-2; 7 bases fit TRBD1. The CDR3 totals 15 residues. Germline-derived CDR1 and CDR2 are SGHAT and FQNNGV. The trim removed 1 base at V and 8 bases at J, leaving 10 bases unmatched. CDR3 DNA: TGTGCCAGCAGCTTAGGTATAGACAGGGTAAACGGCTACACCTTC. It codes for CASSLGIDRVNGYTF.

The genes are TRBV2 and TRBJ2-7; D uncertain. V lost 5 bases, J lost 4 bases, and 9 bases lay in between. CDR1 is SNHLY and CDR2 is FYNNEI in the germline V gene. The CDR3 has 12 amino acids. This chain's CDR3 is CASSFSRYEQYF. DNA for the CDR3: TGTGCCAGCAGTTTTTCCAGGTACGAGCAGTACTTC.

The chain links TRBV11-2 to TRBJ2-7; 7 bases are a match to TRBD1. Trimming at V came to 2 bases and at J to 4 bases, leaving 5 bases not matched to a gene. Germline V gene data show CDR1 as SGHAT and CDR2 as FQNNGV. This CDR3 has 14 residues. The chain's CDR3 is CASSLRDSLYEQYF. As DNA, the CDR3 is TGTGCCAGCAGCTTACGGGACAGTCTGTACGAGCAGTACTTC.

This sequence joins TRBV5-4 and TRBJ2-1; 8 nucleotides match TRBD2. Germline values: CDR1 SGHNT, CDR2 YYREEE (reference sequence). The V and J ends lost 3 bases and 4 bases, in that order; junction bases with no gene match: 9. This CDR3 is 16 amino acids long. The chain's CDR3 is CASSSEASGWYNEQFF. The CDR3 bases are TGTGCCAGCAGCTCGGAGGCTAGCGGGTGGTACAATGAGCAGTTCTTC.

V usage is TRBV28 and J usage is TRBJ2-1; 7 nucleotides match TRBD2. The V and J ends lost 2 bases and 0 bases, in that order; junction bases with no gene match: 16. The CDR3 covers 20 residues. Germline V gene sequence: CDR1 MDHEN, CDR2 SYDVKM. The CDR3 nucleotides are TGTGCCAGCAGTTTAGAGGGGCTAGCGGCGGTTTTGGCCTCCTACAATGAGCAGTTCTTC. Translated, it gives CASSLEGLAAVLASYNEQFF.

The rearrangement joins TRBV18 to TRBJ2-5; 12 positions agree with TRBD2. V lost 1 base to trimming and J lost 4 bases; unmatched junction nucleotides: 4. Germline CDR1 KGHSH, CDR2 LQKENI. The CDR3 spans 16 residues. Here the CDR3 DNA reads TGTGCCAGCTCACCACTCGAACTAGCGGGGGGAGAGACCCAGTACTTC. Encoded protein: CASSPLELAGGETQYF. Filled out from reference TRBV18 and TRBJ2-5, the complete variable domain reads NAGVMQNPRHLVRRRGQEARLRCSPMKGHSHVYWYRQLPEEGLKFMVYLQKENIIDESGMPKERFSAEFPKEGPSILRIQQVVRGDSAAYFCASSPLELAGGETQYFGPGTRLLVL.